One and the same sample provided the 17 T cell receptor beta chains below, sequenced in a study of shared clonotypes between healthy human individuals. Assay used: immunoSEQ multiplex PCR; TCRdb lists only in-frame clones, some missing. The table shows over 2 million clones, with 85% to 95% occurring only once. The sequenced sample was naive CD4+ T cells sorted from blood. Indicated subset: CD45RA+ positively selected. These receptors all stem from a man aged 18 to 29 in good health.

On this clone itself: The same CDR3 arises from other DNA sequences in this sample as well. V is TRBV5-1 and J is TRBJ1-1, with D possibly matching TRBD1 (6 bases). This CDR3 has 13 amino acids. Germline V gene data show CDR1 as SGHRS and CDR2 as YFSETQ. Trimming removed 2 bases from V and 3 bases from J, with 8 bases in between. CDR3: CASSLQGYTEAFF. The DNA for the CDR3 is TGCGCCAGCAGCTTACAGGGATACACTGAAGCTTTCTTT.

The rearrangement uses TRBV7-2 and TRBJ1-1, with 12 bases identical to TRBD1. The CDR3 spans 17 residues. Looked up from germline, CDR1 is SGHTA and CDR2 is FQGNSA. With V trimmed by 4 bases and J by 0 bases, 6 bases remained unmatched. The CDR3 is CASSWGQGASMNTEAFF. CDR3 in DNA: TGTGCCAGCAGCTGGGGACAGGGGGCTTCCATGAACACTGAAGCTTTCTTT. Using reference TRBV7-2 and TRBJ1-1 for the parts outside the CDR3, the full variable domain is GAGVSQSPSNKVTEKGKDVELRCDPISGHTALYWYRQSLGQGLEFLIYFQGNSAPDKSGLPSDRFSAERTGGSVSTLTIQRTQQEDSAVYLCASSWGQGASMNTEAFFGQGTRLTVV.

This clone was counted between two and nine times. The chain recombines TRBV9 with TRBJ1-1, with D perhaps TRBD1 (5 bases). Trimming stripped 5 bases from V and 1 base from J, with 9 bases between. This CDR3 region has 13 residues. Germline CDR1 is SGDLS and CDR2 is YYNGEE. The CDR3 loop reads CASRRDRNTEAFF. CDR3 DNA sequence: TGTGCCAGCAGACGGGACCGGAACACTGAAGCTTTCTTT.

Turning to this clone: The sample has other DNA sequences that encode this CDR3 too. In nucleotides, the CDR3 is TGTGCCATCAGTGAGGGGGGAGACACTGAAGCTTTCTTT. Its translation: CAISEGGDTEAFF. The chain carries TRBV10-3 and TRBJ1-1, with D possibly being TRBD1 (5 bases). V was trimmed by 2 bases and J by 3 bases, leaving 7 bases between them. This CDR3 has 13 residues. CDR1 is ENHRY, CDR2 SYGVKD, per germline.

Note on this clone: Additional DNA sequences in this sample encode the identical CDR3. The rearrangement uses TRBV5-1 and TRBJ1-4; D uncertain. CDR1 is SGHRS, CDR2 YFSETQ, per germline. Trimming removed 0 bases from V and 0 bases from J, with 6 bases in between. The CDR3 totals 15 residues. CDR3 coding DNA: TGCGCCAGCAGCTTGGGAGGGCCAACTAATGAAAAACTGTTTTTT. It translates to CASSLGGPTNEKLFF.

V gene TRBV13 combines with J gene TRBJ2-7, with D unclear. CDR3 length: 14 amino acids. Trimming cost V 0 bases and J 3 bases, with 9 bases left between them. Germline CDR1 is PRHDT and CDR2 is FYEKMQ (reference sequence). DNA for the CDR3: TGTGCCAGCAGCTTAGGCTACACGGACTACGAGCAGTACTTC. It specifies CASSLGYTDYEQYF.

The chain has TRBV30 and TRBJ2-7; TRBD1 is a possible D gene (6 bases). This CDR3 is 16 amino acids long. Trimming took 0 bases from V and 0 from J, leaving 15 bases between them. Germline-derived CDR1 and CDR2 are GTSNPN and SVGIG (reference sequence). The CDR3 nucleotides are TGTGCCTGGAGTGTTTTCAGGGGTCCTCCCTCCTACGAGCAGTACTTC. The encoded protein is CAWSVFRGPPSYEQYF.

The CDR3 is CASSFGQGLDYGYTF. The CDR3 DNA reads TGTGCCAGCAGCTTTGGACAGGGGCTGGACTATGGCTACACCTTC. The rearrangement uses TRBV5-4 and TRBJ1-2, with 9 bases matching TRBD1. J lost 3 bases, V lost 2 bases, and 5 bases had no gene match. Germline values: CDR1 SGHNT, CDR2 YYREEE (reference sequence). This CDR3 has 15 amino acids. The full variable domain, completed using reference TRBV5-4 and TRBJ1-2, is ETGVTQSPTHLIKTRGQQVTLRCSSQSGHNTVSWYQQALGQGPQFIFQYYREEENGRGNFPPRFSGLQFPNYSSELNVNALELDDSALYLCASSFGQGLDYGYTFGSGTRLTVV.

The CDR3 region has the DNA TGCGCCAGCAGCTTGGGTCAGGGGATGACGACCCAGTACTTC. It translates to CASSLGQGMTTQYF. This chain uses TRBV5-1 with TRBJ2-5; the D gene is possibly TRBD1 (6 bases). The CDR3 spans 14 residues. Germline V lookup: CDR1 SGHRS, CDR2 YFSETQ. The germline V and J ends were trimmed by 0 bases and 7 bases, with 13 bases remaining between them.

This rearrangement joins TRBV6-1 to TRBJ2-2; TRBD1 matches 8 bases. This CDR3 region has 16 residues. Germline V gene data show CDR1 as MNHNS and CDR2 as SASEGT. Trimming cost V 3 bases and J 0 bases; bases outside gene matches: 3. The chain's CDR3 is CASSDRGLANTGELFF. For the CDR3, the DNA is TGTGCCAGCAGTGACAGGGGGCTCGCGAACACCGGGGAGCTGTTTTTT.

The chain joins TRBV6-6 to TRBJ2-3, with D tentatively TRBD1 or TRBD2 (5 bases each). Germline V gene lookup returns CDR1 MNHNY and CDR2 SVGAGI (reference sequence). The V end was cut by 7 bases, the J end by 1 base, with 12 bases between. CDR3 length: 14 residues. DNA for the CDR3: TGTGCCAGCACTTGGGGGTCCGGCACAGATACGCAGTATTTT. Encoded protein: CASTWGSGTDTQYF.

This clone was observed a single time. This CDR3 is CASSENRIGPTQYF. The CDR3 DNA sequence: TGTGCCAGCAGTGAAAACAGGATTGGGCCTACGCAGTATTTT. The chain combines TRBV6-1 with TRBJ2-3, with D perhaps TRBD1 (5 bases). This CDR3 is built from 14 residues. The germline V gene encodes CDR1 MNHNS and CDR2 SASEGT. Trimming removed 2 bases from V and 8 bases from J, with 14 bases in between.

This clone was seen once. The gene calls are TRBV4-1 and TRBJ1-3; no reliable D call. The CDR3 covers 18 residues. CDR1 MGHRA and CDR2 YSYEKL come from the germline V gene. Deletions cut 0 bases from V and 0 bases from J, with 15 bases between. CDR3 in amino acids: CASSQDPAVVASGNTIYF. CDR3 coding DNA: TGCGCCAGCAGCCAAGATCCGGCTGTGGTGGCCTCTGGAAACACCATATATTTT.

V and J are TRBV18 and TRBJ1-1, with unresolved D. Trimming pared 3 bases from V and 3 bases from J, leaving 11 bases between. The CDR3 is made up of 14 amino acids. CDR1 is KGHSH and CDR2 is LQKENI in the germline V gene. CDR3 region: CASSPALRDTEAFF. Written as DNA, the CDR3 is TGTGCCAGCTCACCGGCTCTTAGGGACACTGAAGCTTTCTTT. The full variable domain, with the rest looked up from reference TRBV18 and TRBJ1-1, is NAGVMQNPRHLVRRRGQEARLRCSPMKGHSHVYWYRQLPEEGLKFMVYLQKENIIDESGMPKERFSAEFPKEGPSILRIQQVVRGDSAAYFCASSPALRDTEAFFGQGTRLTVV.

J is TRBJ1-1 and V is TRBV19; TRBD1 is a possible D gene (6 bases). The CDR3 runs 14 residues. The V end was cut by 7 bases, the J end by 6 bases, with 18 bases between. The germline V gene has CDR1 LNHDA and CDR2 SQIVND (reference sequence). The DNA for the CDR3 is TGTGCCAGTACCCCAACAGGGTTTTTCGCTGAAGCTTTCTTT. It codes for CASTPTGFFAEAFF.

Concerning this clone: Within the sample, other DNA sequences also encode this same CDR3. The V gene is TRBV18, the J gene TRBJ1-3, with D tentatively TRBD1 (5 bases). Germline V lookup: CDR1 KGHSH, CDR2 LQKENI. The germline V and J ends were trimmed by 0 bases and 0 bases, with 6 bases remaining between them. The CDR3 contains 15 residues. CDR3 residues: CASSPPGGSGNTIYF. Here the CDR3 DNA reads TGTGCCAGCTCACCACCGGGGGGCTCTGGAAACACCATATATTTT.

The rearrangement uses TRBV7-9 and TRBJ2-7; possible D gene TRBD1, 6 bases. Per the germline V gene, CDR1 is SEHNR and CDR2 is FQNEAQ (reference sequence). The CDR3 has 15 residues. V gave up 4 bases and J gave up 0 bases, with 13 bases separating them. CDR3 DNA: TGTGCCAGCAGCTCGCCGGGACACAGCTCCTACGAGCAGTACTTC. Translating gives CASSSPGHSSYEQYF.